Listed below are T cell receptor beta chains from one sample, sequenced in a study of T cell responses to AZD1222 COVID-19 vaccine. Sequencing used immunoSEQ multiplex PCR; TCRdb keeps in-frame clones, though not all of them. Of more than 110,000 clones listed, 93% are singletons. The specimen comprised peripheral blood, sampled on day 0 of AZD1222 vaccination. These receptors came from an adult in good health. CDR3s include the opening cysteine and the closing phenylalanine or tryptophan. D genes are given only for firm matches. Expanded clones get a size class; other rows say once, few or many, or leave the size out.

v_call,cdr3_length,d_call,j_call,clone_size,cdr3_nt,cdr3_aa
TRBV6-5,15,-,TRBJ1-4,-,TGTGCCAGCAGCCCCTTCGTTAGATATAATGAAAAACTGTTTTTT,CASSPFVRYNEKLFF
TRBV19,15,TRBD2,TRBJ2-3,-,TGTGCCAGTAAGCGTAGCGGGAGGATAACAGATACGCAGTATTTT,CASKRSGRITDTQYF
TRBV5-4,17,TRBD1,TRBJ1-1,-,TGTGCCAGCAGCTTGGGGGACTTCAGGGGGCTTTACACTGAAGCTTTCTTT,CASSLGDFRGLYTEAFF
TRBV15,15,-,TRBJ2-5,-,TGTGCCACCAGCAGATTGGCCGGGACACAAGAGACCCAGTACTTC,CATSRLAGTQETQYF
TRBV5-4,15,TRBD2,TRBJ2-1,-,TGTGCCAGCAGCAGGGATACTAGCGGGAGTTATGAGCAGTTCTTC,CASSRDTSGSYEQFF
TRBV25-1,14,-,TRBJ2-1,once,TGTGCCAGCAGTGATGTCGGAGACTTCAATGAGCAGTTCTTC,CASSDVGDFNEQFF
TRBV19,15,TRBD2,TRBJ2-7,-,TGTGCCAGTAGTCTTACCGGGACTAGCGACAACGAGCAGTACTTC,CASSLTGTSDNEQYF
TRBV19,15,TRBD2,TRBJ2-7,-,TGTGCCAGTAGTAGCCATTCTAGCGGGACCTACGAGCAGTACTTC,CASSSHSSGTYEQYF
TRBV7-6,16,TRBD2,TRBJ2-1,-,TGTGCCAGCAGCTCGGGACTAGCGGGAGGGGGTATTGAGCAGTTCTTC,CASSSGLAGGGIEQFF
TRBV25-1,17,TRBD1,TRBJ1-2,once,TGTGCCAGCAGTGAACCGGGACAGGGGTTATCTAACTATGGCTACACCTTC,CASSEPGQGLSNYGYTF
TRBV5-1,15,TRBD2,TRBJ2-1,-,TGCGCCAGCAGCTTGGGACTAGCGGCCAACAATGAGCAGTTCTTC,CASSLGLAANNEQFF
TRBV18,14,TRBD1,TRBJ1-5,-,TGTGCCAGCTCACCAACAGGGGCCAATCAGCCCCAGCATTTT,CASSPTGANQPQHF
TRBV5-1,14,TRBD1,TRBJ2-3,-,TGCGCCAGCAGCTTAGGACAGGGTTACGATACGCAGTATTTT,CASSLGQGYDTQYF
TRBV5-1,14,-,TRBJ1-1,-,TGCGCCAGCAGTACCCTCACAGGGTACACTGAAGCTTTCTTT,CASSTLTGYTEAFF
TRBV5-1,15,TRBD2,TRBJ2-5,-,TGCGCCAGCATGAGGTTGGGGGGGTATACGGAGACCCAGTACTTC,CASMRLGGYTETQYF
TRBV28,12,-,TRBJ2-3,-,TGTGCCAGCAAAAAGGGAACAGATACGCAGTATTTT,CASKKGTDTQYF
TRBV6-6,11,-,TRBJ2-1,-,TGTGCCAGCAGCCCAAACAATGAGCAGTTCTTC,CASSPNNEQFF
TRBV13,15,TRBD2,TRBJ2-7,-,TGTGCCAGCAGCTCAGGACTAGCGGGAGTCGGCGAGCAGTACTTC,CASSSGLAGVGEQYF
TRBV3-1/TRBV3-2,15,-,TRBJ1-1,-,TGTGCCAGCAGCCCCGGAGATGAGGGGCGAGATGAAGCTTTCTTT,CASSPGDEGRDEAFF
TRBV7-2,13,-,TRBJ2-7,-,TGTGCCAGCAGCCCGTTCGAGTCGTACGAGCAGTACTTC,CASSPFESYEQYF
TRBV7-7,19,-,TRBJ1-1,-,TGTGCCAGCAGCCCCCCTTCTTTGGACACAGACCTTGCGGGGACTGAAGCTTTCTTT,CASSPPSLDTDLAGTEAFF
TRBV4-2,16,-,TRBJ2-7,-,TGTGCCAGCAGCCAAGATGGAATCGGGGGACCCTACGAGCAGTACTTC,CASSQDGIGGPYEQYF
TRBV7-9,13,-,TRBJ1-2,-,TGTGCCAGCAGCTTAGGGGATTTCTATGGCTACACCTTC,CASSLGDFYGYTF
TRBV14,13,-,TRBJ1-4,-,TGTGCCAGCAGCCAAGATGCGGCGGGGAAACTGTTTTTT,CASSQDAAGKLFF
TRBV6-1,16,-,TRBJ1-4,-,TGTGCCAGCAGTGAATTCGTGGGTTTGGGGCATGAAAAACTGTTTTTT,CASSEFVGLGHEKLFF
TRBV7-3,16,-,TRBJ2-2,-,TGTGCCAGCAGCTTAAATAGGCCTTCGAACACCGGGGAGCTGTTTTTT,CASSLNRPSNTGELFF
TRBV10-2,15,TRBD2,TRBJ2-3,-,TGCGCCAGCTCCTCCGGAGCGGGAGGCTCAGATACGCAGTATTTT,CASSSGAGGSDTQYF
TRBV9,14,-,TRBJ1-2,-,TGTGCCAGCAGCGTAGTGCCAGACTTCTATGGCTACACCTTC,CASSVVPDFYGYTF
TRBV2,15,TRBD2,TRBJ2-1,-,TGTGCCAGCAGTGAGGCGGTAGCGGGAGGGCTTGAGCAGTTCTTC,CASSEAVAGGLEQFF
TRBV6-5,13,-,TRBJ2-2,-,TGTGCCACTCGGGCCCATGACACCGGGGAGCTGTTTTTT,CATRAHDTGELFF
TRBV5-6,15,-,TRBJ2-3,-,TGTGCCAGCAGCCACAGGGGACTAAACACAGATACGCAGTATTTT,CASSHRGLNTDTQYF
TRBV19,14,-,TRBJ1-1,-,TGTGCCAGTAGTATAGGAGGGATGAGGACTGAAGCTTTCTTT,CASSIGGMRTEAFF
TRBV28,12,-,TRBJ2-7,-,TGTGCCAGCAGCCAGACGGTCTACGAGCAGTACTTC,CASSQTVYEQYF
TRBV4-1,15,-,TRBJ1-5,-,TGCGCCAGCAGCCAAATGGGGGTTAGCAATCAGCCCCAGCATTTT,CASSQMGVSNQPQHF
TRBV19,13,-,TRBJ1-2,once,TGTGCCAGTAGTAGAGACAGAATCTATGGCTACACCTTC,CASSRDRIYGYTF
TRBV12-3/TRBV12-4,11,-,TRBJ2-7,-,TGTGCCAGCAGTTTTGGGTACGAGCAGTACTTC,CASSFGYEQYF
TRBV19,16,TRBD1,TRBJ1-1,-,TGTGCCAGTAGTTCCCTGACAGGGAGTCCGGGCACTGAAGCTTTCTTT,CASSSLTGSPGTEAFF
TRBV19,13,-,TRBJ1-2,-,TGTGCCAGTACCGACGGGGGGCTAGGGGGCTACACCTTC,CASTDGGLGGYTF
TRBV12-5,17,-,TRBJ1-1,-,TGTGCTAGTGGTTTGGTAAGAACGTTGGCAGAGAACACTGAAGCTTTCTTT,CASGLVRTLAENTEAFF
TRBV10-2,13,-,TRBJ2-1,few,TGCGCCAGCATGCCGGGAGTCTCCAATGAGCAGTTCTTC,CASMPGVSNEQFF
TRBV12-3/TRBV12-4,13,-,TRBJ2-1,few,TGTGCCAGCAGCCGCGGACTGCACAATGAGCAGTTCTTC,CASSRGLHNEQFF
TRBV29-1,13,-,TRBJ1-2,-,TGCAGCGTCGCCGACAGGCCTAACTATGGCTACACCTTC,CSVADRPNYGYTF
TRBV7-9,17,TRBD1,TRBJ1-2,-,TGTGCCAGCAGCCGAAATACGGACAGGGGGGGTAACTATGGCTACACCTTC,CASSRNTDRGGNYGYTF
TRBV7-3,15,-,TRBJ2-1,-,TGTGCCAGCAGCCCACGAAAGGGCGACTACAATGAGCAGTTCTTC,CASSPRKGDYNEQFF
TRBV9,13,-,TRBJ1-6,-,TGTGCCAGCAGCGAGGGGGACAACTCACCCCTCCACTTT,CASSEGDNSPLHF
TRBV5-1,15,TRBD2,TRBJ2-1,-,TGCGCCAGCAGCCCCTCCGGGACTAGGTGGAATGAGCAGTTCTTC,CASSPSGTRWNEQFF
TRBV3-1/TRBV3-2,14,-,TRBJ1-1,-,TGTGCCAGCAGCCAAGAAGGGATGAACACTGAAGCTTTCTTT,CASSQEGMNTEAFF
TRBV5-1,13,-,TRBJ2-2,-,TGCGCCAGCAGCCCCAATTCGATCGGGGAGCTGTTTTTT,CASSPNSIGELFF
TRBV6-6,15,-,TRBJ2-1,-,TGTGCCAGCAGTTACTCGAGTGGGGACCACAATGAGCAGTTCTTC,CASSYSSGDHNEQFF
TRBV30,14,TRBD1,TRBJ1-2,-,TGTGCCTGGAGTGAACAGGGGTCTAACTATGGCTACACCTTC,CAWSEQGSNYGYTF
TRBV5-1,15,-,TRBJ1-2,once,TGCGCCAGCAGCCCGGACGGAGGGAACGACTATGGCTACACCTTC,CASSPDGGNDYGYTF
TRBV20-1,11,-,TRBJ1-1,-,TGCAGTGCTAACAGAAACACTGAAGCTTTCTTT,CSANRNTEAFF
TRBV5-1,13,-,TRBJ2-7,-,TGCGCCAGCAGCTCGTATTGGGGCTACGAGCAGTACTTC,CASSSYWGYEQYF